The TCR beta chain described here comes from a study of T cells after yellow fever vaccination. The authors made TCR cDNA by 5'RACE template switching, adding a universal primer site and UMIs. One entry per CDR3 protein, called by TCRdb with MiXCR from the 5' RACE reads. The sample holds fewer than 350,000 distinct CDR3 sequences, 3.5% to 4.5% seen once. To note about this clonotype: Its antigen is unidentified.

Study-wide results and caveats: FACS-sorted repertoires might harbor abundant contaminating clonotypes from the bulk population. Relatively few clonotypes were ones that appeared in both CD4 and CD8 compartments.

This TCR was recovered from a man aged 18 to 29 who received the YFV17D yellow fever vaccine. The source was PBMCs, collected 15 days after the yellow fever booster vaccination.

As DNA, the CDR3 is TGCGCCAGCAGCTTGGACAGCACCTCCTACGAGCAGTACTTC. It codes for CASSLDSTSYEQYF. V gene TRBV5-1 combines with J gene TRBJ2-7; D unclear. The length of the CDR3 is 14 residues. V lost 0 bases and J lost 0, with 7 bases in between. Germline V CDR1 and CDR2: SGHRS, YFSETQ.